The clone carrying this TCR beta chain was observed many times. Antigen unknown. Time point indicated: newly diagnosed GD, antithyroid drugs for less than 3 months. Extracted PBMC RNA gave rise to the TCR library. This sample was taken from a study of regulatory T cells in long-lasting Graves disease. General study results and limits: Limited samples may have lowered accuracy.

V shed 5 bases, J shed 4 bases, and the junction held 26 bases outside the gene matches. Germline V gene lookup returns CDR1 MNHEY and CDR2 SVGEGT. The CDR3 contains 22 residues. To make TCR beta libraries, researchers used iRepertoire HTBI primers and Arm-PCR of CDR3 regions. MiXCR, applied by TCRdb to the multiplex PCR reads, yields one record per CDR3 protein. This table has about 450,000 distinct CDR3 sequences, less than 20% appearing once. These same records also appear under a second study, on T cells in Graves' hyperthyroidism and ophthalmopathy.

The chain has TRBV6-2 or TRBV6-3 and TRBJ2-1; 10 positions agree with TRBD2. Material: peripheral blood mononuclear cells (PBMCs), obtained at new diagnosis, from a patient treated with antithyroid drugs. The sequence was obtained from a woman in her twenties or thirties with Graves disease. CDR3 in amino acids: CASSPTFSGTSVYLRPYNEQFF. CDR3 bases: TGTGCCAGCAGTCCAACTTTTTCCGGGACTAGCGTCTATCTCCGACCATACAATGAGCAGTTCTTC.